The 21 T cell receptor beta chains below all came from one sample that was sequenced in a study. In TCRdb, the 5' RACE reads were re-called with MiXCR into one record per CDR3 protein. The profile shows 50,000 to 80,000 distinct CDR3 sequences, about 20% of them singletons. The sample comprised memory CD4+ T cells sorted from a lymph node. This sample's subset: memory CD4+ T cells, CD4+CD45RO+CD25-. The receptors come from a female donor with breast cancer.

Here the CDR3 reads CSARVGVRGRNSPLHF. CDR3 DNA: TGCAGTGCTAGAGTTGGGGTCAGGGGTCGAAATTCACCCCTCCACTTT. This sequence joins TRBV20-1 and TRBJ1-6; tentative D call: TRBD1 (6 bases). This CDR3 spans 16 amino acids. V was trimmed by 1 base and J by 7 bases, leaving 17 bases between them. Germline assignment: CDR1 DFQATT and CDR2 SNEGSKA (reference sequence).

This clonotype was observed a few times. The chain couples TRBV7-9 to TRBJ2-2, with 9 bases fitting TRBD2. After removal of 3 bases from V and 4 bases from J, the junction contained 3 bases not matched to a gene. The CDR3 runs to 15 residues. Germline CDR1 and CDR2: SEHNR and FQNEAQ (reference sequence). The CDR3 sequence is CASSFLTSGTGELFF. CDR3 DNA sequence: TGTGCCAGCAGCTTCCTGACTAGCGGCACCGGGGAGCTGTTTTTT.

About this clonotype: A much larger clone lies a single base off, so this may be a read error. The chain combines TRBV6-5 with TRBJ1-5; D remains unclear. CDR3 length: 13 amino acids. Germline loops: CDR1 MNHEY, CDR2 SVGAGI. CDR3 in amino acids: CASSSQYNPPQHF. CDR3 sequence (DNA): TGTGCCAGCAGTTCCCAATACAATCCGCCCCAGCATTTT.

This clonotype was detected a few times. The chain is built from TRBV6-2 or TRBV6-3 and TRBJ2-3; 10 bases line up with TRBD2. The CDR3 is made up of 14 amino acids. V gave up 5 bases and J gave up 6 bases; unmatched junction bases: 5. The germline gives CDR1 MNHEY, CDR2 SVGEGT. The DNA of the CDR3 is TGTGCCAGCAGTCCCGGACTAGCGGTGGATACGCAGTATTTT. It codes for CASSPGLAVDTQYF.

The chain has TRBV5-1 and TRBJ1-2, with a possible D match to TRBD1 (5 bases). Trimming removed 3 bases from V and 4 bases from J, with 13 bases in between. This CDR3 region has 14 residues. The germline gives CDR1 SGHRS, CDR2 YFSETQ. CDR3 sequence reads: CASSSGDGTYGYTF. The DNA for the CDR3 is TGCGCCAGCAGCTCCGGGGACGGTACCTATGGCTACACCTTC.

J is TRBJ1-1 and V is TRBV21-1; the table's D call of TRBD1 was not tested on the DNA. TRBV21-1 is an annotated pseudogene. The CDR3 length is 21 residues. This CDR3 reads CASSKERGTWPTLNLDTEAFF. CDR3 nucleotide sequence: TGTGCCAGCAGCAAAGAGCGGGGAACATGGCCGACCCTGAATCTGGACACTGAAGCTTTCTTT.

This clonotype has at least ten counts. V usage is TRBV10-3 and J usage is TRBJ2-7, with 13 bases aligning to TRBD2. With V trimmed by 3 bases and J by 6 bases, 2 bases remained unmatched. The CDR3 is 14 amino acids. The germline gives CDR1 ENHRY, CDR2 SYGVKD. The CDR3 bases are TGTGCCATCAGTGACAGGACTAGCGGGAGCGAGCAGTACTTC. It translates to CAISDRTSGSEQYF.

The chain is built from TRBV9 and TRBJ1-2, with TRBD1 as a possible D gene (5 bases). V was shortened by 0 bases and J by 3 bases, with 18 bases between the two germline ends. Per germline, CDR1 SGDLS and CDR2 YYNGEE. The CDR3 extends over 17 amino acids. The CDR3 nucleotides are TGTGCCAGCAGCGTAGGGGGCCTTCGATTACCTGACTATGGCTACACCTTC. Amino acids: CASSVGGLRLPDYGYTF.

The chain has TRBV12-3 or TRBV12-4 and TRBJ2-3, with 9 bases that match TRBD1. The V segment lost 3 bases and the J segment 4 bases; nucleotides outside the gene matches: 5. The CDR3 is made up of 15 amino acids. The DNA of the CDR3 is TGTGCCAGCAGTTTTAGGGGACAGGGTTCAGATACGCAGTATTTT. Its protein product is CASSFRGQGSDTQYF.

This CDR3 is CASRGGRDILDTQYF. The CDR3 nucleotides read TGCGCCAGCAGAGGGGGCAGGGACATCCTGGATACGCAGTATTTT. This chain connects TRBV5-1 to TRBJ2-3; 7 bases agree with TRBD1. V lost 5 bases, J lost 6 bases, and 12 bases stayed unmatched. Germline loops: CDR1 SGHRS, CDR2 YFSETQ. The CDR3 is made up of 15 amino acids.

On this clonotype: Compared with germline, one end of the junction differs, possibly owing to a read error. This chain uses TRBV7-2 with TRBJ2-3; TRBD1 might be the D (5 bases). CDR1 is SGHTA, CDR2 FQGNSA, per germline. This CDR3 contains 16 residues. DNA of the CDR3: TGTGTCAGCAGCTTAATAAAGGGGCTACGCACAGATACGCAGTATTTT. It translates to CVSSLIKGLRTDTQYF.

This clonotype has a single count. The chain joins TRBV5-1 to TRBJ2-7; tentatively, D is TRBD1 or TRBD2 (5 bases each). Germline V gene sequence: CDR1 SGHRS, CDR2 YFSETQ. V lost 4 bases to trimming and J lost 3 bases, with 26 bases between them. The CDR3 length is 18 residues. CDR3 sequence reads: CASSQRQGPSQIIYEQYF. CDR3 coding DNA: TGCGCCAGCAGCCAACGGCAGGGACCCTCACAAATAATCTACGAGCAGTACTTC. The whole variable domain, filled in from reference TRBV5-1 and TRBJ2-7, reads KAGVTQTPRYLIKTRGQQVTLSCSPISGHRSVSWYQQTPGQGLQFLFEYFSETQRNKGNFPGRFSGRQFSNSRSEMNVSTLELGDSALYLCASSQRQGPSQIIYEQYFGPGTRLTVT.

This clonotype was detected a few times. The V and J genes are TRBV11-2 and TRBJ1-1, with 7 bases identical to TRBD1. This CDR3 comprises 14 residues. Germline CDR1 reads SGHAT; CDR2 reads FQNNGV. Trimming removed 3 bases from V and 6 bases from J; junction bases left unmatched: 7. The CDR3 DNA reads TGTGCCAGCAGCTTCCGACAGGGAGTGGCTGAAGCTTTCTTT. Amino acids: CASSFRQGVAEAFF.

This clonotype was counted a few times. The V gene is TRBV20-1, the J gene TRBJ1-2; no reliable D call. This CDR3 has 12 amino acids. CDR1 is DFQATT and CDR2 is SNEGSKA in the germline V gene (reference sequence). The V and J ends lost 3 bases and 5 bases respectively, with 10 bases between them. The DNA of the CDR3 is TGCAGTGCTAGTCCGGCAGAGTATGGCTACACCTTC. This translates into CSASPAEYGYTF.

This chain connects TRBV7-9 to TRBJ1-1, with a tentative D call TRBD1 (6 bases). The CDR3 consists of 14 residues. Trimming took off 7 bases at V and 5 bases at J, with 17 bases between the two ends. CDR1 and CDR2 from the germline V gene are SEHNR and FQNEAQ (reference sequence). Here the CDR3 reads CASIPITGRTEAFF. CDR3 coding DNA: TGTGCCAGCATCCCTATAACAGGGAGAACTGAAGCTTTCTTT.

The genes are TRBV9 and TRBJ1-5; D remains ambiguous. CDR1 and CDR2 (germline): SGDLS, YYNGEE. CDR3 length: 14 residues. The germline V and J ends were trimmed by 0 bases and 0 bases, with 4 bases remaining between them. Written as DNA, the CDR3 is TGTGCCAGCAGCGTAGACAGTAGCAATCAGCCCCAGCATTTT. It translates to CASSVDSSNQPQHF.

The V gene is TRBV5-6, the J gene TRBJ2-6; D is unclear. CDR1 is SGHDT and CDR2 is YYEEEE in the germline V gene. This CDR3 has 13 residues. With 4 bases removed from V and 5 bases from J, the gap between germline ends came to 7 bases. This CDR3 reads CASSHSRANVLTF. In DNA, the CDR3 is TGTGCCAGCAGCCATTCTAGGGCCAACGTCCTGACTTTC.

Details on this clonotype: One end of the junction fails to match germline, which may point to a read error. The chain couples TRBV6-1 to TRBJ2-1; D is unresolved. Germline V gene lookup returns CDR1 MNHNS and CDR2 SASEGT. The CDR3 loop spans 13 amino acids. CDR3 amino acids: CASSGESYSEQFF. The CDR3 DNA reads as TGTGCCAGCAGTGGCGAATCCTACAGTGAGCAGTTCTTC.

This clonotype showed up many times. V usage is TRBV6-2 or TRBV6-3 and J usage is TRBJ2-7; 8 positions match TRBD1. V trimming: 6 bases; J trimming: 4 bases; junction bases outside the gene matches: 5. This CDR3 is built from 13 residues. Per the germline V gene, CDR1 is MNHEY and CDR2 is SVGEGT. The CDR3 region has the DNA TGTGCCAGCAGCACGACAGGGGAATACGAGCAGTACTTC. This codes for CASSTTGEYEQYF.

A note on this clonotype: This CDR3 fails to terminate in the conserved phenylalanine or tryptophan, so it likely reflects a read error. The V call is TRBV20-1, the J call TRBJ1-6; possible D gene TRBD1, 5 bases. This CDR3 spans 12 amino acids. V lost 6 bases to trimming and J lost 6 bases, with 9 bases between them. Germline-derived CDR1 and CDR2 are DFQATT and SNEGSKA (reference sequence). Here the CDR3 DNA reads TGCAGTGCCAGGGTTCGTAATTCACCCCTCCACTCT. Its protein product is CSARVRNSPLHS.

This clonotype was picked up many times. The V and J genes are TRBV6-2 or TRBV6-3 and TRBJ2-2; D gene unclear. Germline CDR1 MNHEY, CDR2 SVGEGT. V gave up 2 bases and J gave up 3 bases, with 7 bases separating them. The CDR3 length is 14 residues. CDR3: CASSYGQYTGELFF. The CDR3 bases are TGTGCCAGCAGTTACGGGCAGTACACCGGGGAGCTGTTTTTT.